A selection of T cell receptor beta chains follows, all from one sample in a study of blood T cell repertoires in COVID-19. Some clones are missing from TCRdb's copy, which holds only in-frame ones; the method was immunoSEQ multiplex PCR. The sample carries 200,000 to 250,000 clones, approximately 89% recorded once. The sequenced material came from peripheral blood. These TCRs come from a woman aged 40 to 50 with acute or convalescent COVID-19. The CDR3 runs from the conserved cysteine through the conserved F or W.

cdr3_aa j_call v_call
CASSFRGRGVRLSNQPQHF TRBJ1-5 TRBV5-6
CASSQFQGSNTEAFF TRBJ1-1 TRBV3-1/TRBV3-2
CASTRSLGFVNIQYF TRBJ2-4 TRBV27
CASSPGGGPYQPQHF TRBJ1-5 TRBV7-8
CASSSGGTLSNEKLFF TRBJ1-4 TRBV5-4
CASSLFLGRPDKYNEQFF TRBJ2-1 TRBV11-2
CASSEEGLAKNIQYF TRBJ2-4 TRBV2
CAWSDPGGSSYNEQFF TRBJ2-1 TRBV30
CASSAMVQGFVAGNTIYF TRBJ1-3 TRBV2
CASAWTGSGAFF TRBJ1-1 TRBV2
CASSLIVVGSSPLHF TRBJ1-6 TRBV5-5
CASSDDSNTGELFF TRBJ2-2 TRBV6-4
CASSDTLYQETQYF TRBJ2-5 TRBV5-1
CAWTGGPGETQYF TRBJ2-5 TRBV30
CAISESGGLGETQYF TRBJ2-5 TRBV10-3
CASSLLAGGGDNEQFF TRBJ2-1 TRBV5-1